Following are 32 T cell receptor beta chains from one sample sequenced in a study of cytomegalovirus exposure and HLA in healthy donors. PCR employed 60 Vbeta and 13 Jbeta primers. The table came from immunoSEQ multiplex PCR; TCRdb's copy has only in-frame clones and leaves some out. The sample lists about 190,000 clones; about 89% were seen once. The sequencing sample was made of PBMCs. These receptor sequences come from a man younger than 45 in good health and CMV-seronegative.

The rearrangement uses TRBV5-1 and TRBJ2-5; D perhaps matches TRBD2 (6 bases). The J call may be wrong; the DNA end is better matched by TRBJ2-7. The CDR3 is 15 amino acids. CDR1 and CDR2 from the germline V gene are SGHRS and YFSETQ. The CDR3 loop reads CASSLGLGSNYEQYF. CDR3 in DNA: TGCGCCAGCAGCTTGGGACTAGGATCAAACTACGAGCAGTACTTC.

The J gene is TRBJ2-2, the V gene TRBV30; D perhaps matches TRBD2 (6 bases). V was trimmed by 0 bases and J by 5 bases, leaving 25 bases between them. CDR1 GTSNPN and CDR2 SVGIG come from the germline V gene (reference sequence). The CDR3 extends over 19 amino acids. The CDR3 loop reads CAWSVRRSRQGGRTGELFF. Here the CDR3 DNA reads TGTGCCTGGAGTGTACGGCGGTCCAGGCAGGGAGGACGAACCGGGGAGCTGTTTTTT.

This clone was recorded once. This chain links TRBV7-9 with TRBJ1-2; 11 nucleotides align to TRBD1. CDR1 is SEHNR, CDR2 FQNEAQ, per germline (reference sequence). Trimming took 1 base from V and 4 from J; bases not matched to a gene: 5. The CDR3 runs to 16 residues. CDR3 protein: CASSLGGTGGVYGYTF. The CDR3 DNA sequence: TGTGCCAGCAGCTTAGGAGGGACAGGGGGTGTCTATGGCTACACCTTC.

This rearrangement joins TRBV11-3 to TRBJ2-3, with 14 bases matching TRBD2. Trimming took 3 bases from V and 5 from J; bases not matched to a gene: 4. Germline loops: CDR1 SGHNT, CDR2 YENEEA. This CDR3 comprises 16 residues. CDR3 amino acids: CASSFGTSGGGDTQYF. CDR3 DNA sequence: TGTGCCAGCAGCTTTGGGACTAGCGGGGGTGGAGATACGCAGTATTTT.

The count of this clone is one. This chain connects TRBV29-1 to TRBJ2-7, with D unclear. The CDR3 has 11 amino acids. CDR1 and CDR2 from the germline V gene are SQVTM and ANQGSEA. Trimming stripped 0 bases from V and 13 bases from J, with 13 bases between. Here the CDR3 reads CSVEDRRSAYF. CDR3 DNA: TGCAGCGTTGAAGATCGCAGGTCTGCCTACTTC.

The chain carries TRBV10-3 and TRBJ2-1; D is possibly TRBD1 (5 bases). The CDR3 spans 13 residues. The germline V gene encodes CDR1 ENHRY and CDR2 SYGVKD. V was trimmed by 6 bases and J by 4 bases, leaving 10 bases between them. The CDR3 DNA reads TGTGCCATCAGCGCGACAGATTACAATGAGCAGTTCTTC. It yields the protein CAISATDYNEQFF.

A remark on this clone: The same CDR3 also results from other DNA sequences found in this sample. V gene TRBV28 combines with J gene TRBJ2-7; a weak D match, TRBD2 (6 bases). Trimming removed 4 bases at V and 4 bases at J, with 8 bases between. CDR3 length: 12 amino acids. The germline V gene encodes CDR1 MDHEN and CDR2 SYDVKM. The CDR3 spells CASSSGVYEQYF. The DNA for the CDR3 is TGTGCCAGCAGTTCGGGGGTTTACGAGCAGTACTTC.

The chain carries TRBV7-9 and TRBJ2-1; 7 bases agree with TRBD2. The length of the CDR3 is 15 residues. Looked up from germline, CDR1 is SEHNR and CDR2 is FQNEAQ (reference sequence). The J segment lost 0 bases and the V segment lost 5 bases, leaving 4 bases of the junction unmatched. CDR3 region: CASSVGGSSYNEQFF. The CDR3 bases are TGTGCCAGCAGCGTGGGGGGGAGCTCCTACAATGAGCAGTTCTTC.

The J gene is TRBJ1-2, the V gene TRBV19; D is possibly TRBD1 (6 bases). This CDR3 has 16 residues. V was cut by 3 bases and J by 5 bases, with 19 bases left in between. The V gene's germline CDR1 is LNHDA and CDR2 SQIVND (reference sequence). CDR3: CASSIPGGQGKYGYTF. The DNA for the CDR3 is TGTGCCAGTAGTATCCCCGGCGGTCAGGGGAAATATGGCTACACCTTC.

The J gene is TRBJ2-3, the V gene TRBV4-2; 7 bases agree with TRBD1. CDR1 and CDR2 from the germline V gene are LGHNA and YNFKEQ. The CDR3 is 13 amino acids. Trimming removed 0 bases from V and 12 bases from J; junction bases left unmatched: 6. This CDR3 is CASSQDRQGLQYF. The CDR3 nucleotides are TGTGCCAGCAGCCAAGATAGACAGGGATTACAGTATTTT.

This chain joins TRBV15 and TRBJ2-5; D uncertain. With 0 bases removed from V and 3 bases from J, the gap between germline ends came to 5 bases. This CDR3 is 13 amino acids long. Germline CDR1 LNHNV, CDR2 YYDKDF (reference sequence). CDR3 residues: CATSRDIEETQYF. CDR3 sequence (DNA): TGTGCCACCAGCAGAGATATAGAAGAGACCCAGTACTTC.

In DNA form, the CDR3 reads TGTGCCAGTCGGGGAAACCTCCAAGAGACCCAGTACTTC. Translation gives CASRGNLQETQYF. The chain links TRBV6-5 to TRBJ2-5; D might be TRBD2 (5 bases). V was shortened by 9 bases and J by 1 base, with 12 bases between the two germline ends. Germline values: CDR1 MNHEY, CDR2 SVGAGI. This CDR3 region has 13 residues.

The chain has TRBV5-1 and TRBJ2-7; 11 bases map to TRBD1. Trimming took 7 bases from V and 2 from J; bases not matched to a gene: 8. Germline V gene lookup returns CDR1 SGHRS and CDR2 YFSETQ. This CDR3 comprises 15 residues. Written as DNA, the CDR3 is TGCGCCAGCGCTCGGGACAGGGGGTCTACCTACGAGCAGTACTTC. Translated: CASARDRGSTYEQYF. The whole variable domain, filled in from reference TRBV5-1 and TRBJ2-7, reads KAGVTQTPRYLIKTRGQQVTLSCSPISGHRSVSWYQQTPGQGLQFLFEYFSETQRNKGNFPGRFSGRQFSNSRSEMNVSTLELGDSALYLCASARDRGSTYEQYFGPGTRLTVT.

The chain combines TRBV7-6 with TRBJ1-1; 7 nucleotides match TRBD1. The V gene end was trimmed by 0 bases and the J gene end by 4 bases; junction bases not matched to a gene: 2. Germline values: CDR1 SGHVS, CDR2 FNYEAQ. The CDR3 totals 14 residues. The CDR3 nucleotides are TGTGCCAGCAGCTTAGCGGAGGGGGCCACTGAAGCTTTCTTT. It is translated as CASSLAEGATEAFF.

The genes are TRBV4-2 and TRBJ1-5; weak D call: TRBD1 (6 bases). This CDR3 contains 14 residues. V was cut by 1 base and J by 6 bases, with 10 bases left in between. Germline V gene sequence: CDR1 LGHNA, CDR2 YNFKEQ. The CDR3 here is CASSQGAGAQPQHF. CDR3 coding DNA: TGTGCCAGCAGCCAAGGAGCAGGGGCTCAGCCCCAGCATTTT.

The chain links TRBV6-1 to TRBJ1-5; D uncertain. The V and J ends lost 6 bases and 0 bases respectively, with 12 bases between them. The germline gives CDR1 MNHNS, CDR2 SASEGT. The CDR3 sequence is 15 residues long. Here the CDR3 DNA reads TGTGCCAGCAGAAGCCGGTACCTTAGCAATCAGCCCCAGCATTTT. Protein: CASRSRYLSNQPQHF.

The chain links TRBV27 to TRBJ2-7, with 10 bases fitting TRBD2. The CDR3 length is 15 residues. Trimming at V came to 7 bases and at J to 1 base, leaving 7 bases not matched to a gene. CDR1 is MNHEY, CDR2 SMNVEV, per germline (reference sequence). DNA for the CDR3: TGTGCCAGCACCCGGGGTAGCGGGGGGTCCTACGAGCAGTACTTC. The encoded protein is CASTRGSGGSYEQYF.

The rearrangement links TRBV19 to TRBJ1-2; D perhaps matches TRBD1 (5 bases). V gave up 5 bases and J gave up 8 bases, with 15 bases separating them. Germline loops: CDR1 LNHDA, CDR2 SQIVND (reference sequence). This CDR3 has 13 residues. Here the CDR3 reads CASSAGWFQGYTF. DNA for the CDR3: TGTGCCAGTAGTGCAGGGTGGTTTCAGGGCTACACCTTC.

This clone was counted once. V and J are TRBV20-1 and TRBJ2-1; a weak D match, TRBD2 (6 bases). Trimming shortened V by 6 bases and J by 10 bases, and 10 bases separated the two germline ends. Germline CDR1 reads DFQATT; CDR2 reads SNEGSKA (reference sequence). CDR3 length: 10 amino acids. CDR3 region: CSAAGFEQFF. In DNA form, the CDR3 reads TGCAGTGCCGCGGGATTCGAGCAGTTCTTC.

There are a few counts of this clone. The rearrangement links TRBV4-2 to TRBJ2-2, with TRBD1 matching 7 bases. J lost 4 bases, V lost 1 base, and 6 bases had no gene match. The CDR3 has 16 amino acids. CDR1 and CDR2 from the germline V gene are LGHNA and YNFKEQ. CDR3 DNA: TGTGCCAGCAGCCAAGGAGACAGGGCGAGCACCGGGGAGCTGTTTTTT. Translating it yields CASSQGDRASTGELFF.

This clone was counted once. The chain is built from TRBV10-2 and TRBJ1-5, with no clear D. V lost 5 bases and J lost 6, with 17 bases in between. This CDR3 is built from 15 residues. Germline CDR1 is WSHSY and CDR2 is SAAADI. The CDR3 sequence is CASSPKSPGTQPQHF. The CDR3 DNA reads TGCGCCAGCAGTCCTAAATCACCAGGCACTCAGCCCCAGCATTTT.

This clone was counted between two and nine times. V usage is TRBV7-9 and J usage is TRBJ2-2; 8 bases map to TRBD1. Unmatched junction bases numbered 8, after V lost 5 bases and J lost 0 bases. CDR1 is SEHNR, CDR2 FQNEAQ, per germline (reference sequence). This CDR3 is 17 amino acids long. The chain's CDR3 is CASSGRDRISNTGELFF. The DNA of the CDR3 is TGTGCCAGCAGCGGACGGGACAGGATATCGAACACCGGGGAGCTGTTTTTT.

J is TRBJ2-3 and V is TRBV29-1; possible D gene TRBD1, 5 bases. Trimming pared 8 bases from V and 7 bases from J, leaving 13 bases between. The CDR3 contains 11 residues. CDR1 SQVTM and CDR2 ANQGSEA come from the germline V gene. CDR3 residues: CSFFGANTQYF. The CDR3, as DNA: TGCAGCTTTTTTGGGGCAAATACGCAGTATTTT.

This sequence joins TRBV27 and TRBJ1-2, with D hard to call. CDR1 is MNHEY, CDR2 SMNVEV, per germline (reference sequence). The germline V and J ends were trimmed by 4 bases and 6 bases, with 12 bases remaining between them. CDR3 size: 13 residues. The CDR3: CASSSRGSDGYTF. In nucleotides, the CDR3 is TGTGCCAGCAGTTCCCGGGGATCGGATGGCTACACCTTC.

The CDR3 protein is CASSLEGGQGFEQYF. The CDR3 coding sequence is TGCGCCAGCAGCCTCGAGGGGGGACAGGGGTTTGAGCAGTACTTC. V is TRBV4-1 and J is TRBJ2-7, with TRBD1 matching 10 bases. The germline V gene has CDR1 MGHRA and CDR2 YSYEKL. CDR3 size: 15 residues. V gave up 4 bases and J gave up 7 bases; unmatched junction bases: 10.

The chain combines TRBV6-5 with TRBJ1-1, with 7 positions matching TRBD1. The J segment lost 4 bases and the V segment lost 2 bases, leaving 4 bases of the junction unmatched. The CDR3 extends over 14 amino acids. The germline CDR1 and CDR2 sequences are MNHEY and SVGAGI. CDR3 in amino acids: CASSYGTAGTEAFF. The CDR3 DNA follows: TGTGCCAGCAGTTACGGGACAGCGGGCACTGAAGCTTTCTTT.

The chain couples TRBV28 to TRBJ1-6; D is perhaps TRBD1 (5 bases). The V end lost 5 bases, the J end lost 9 bases, and 20 bases lay between the germline ends. The CDR3 covers 16 residues. Germline V CDR1 and CDR2: MDHEN, SYDVKM. CDR3 in amino acids: CASSNNRQPGGSPLHF. CDR3 nucleotide sequence: TGTGCCAGCAGTAACAACCGACAGCCGGGGGGTTCACCCCTCCACTTT.

The chain uses TRBV5-4 and TRBJ1-3; D gene uncertain. V was trimmed by 0 bases and J by 2 bases, leaving 6 bases between them. CDR1 and CDR2 from the germline V gene are SGHNT and YYREEE (reference sequence). The CDR3 has 14 residues. In nucleotides, the CDR3 is TGTGCCAGCAGCTTGGGCCGCGCTGGAAACACCATATATTTT. Residues: CASSLGRAGNTIYF.

The chain recombines TRBV28 with TRBJ2-2; possibly TRBD2 for D (6 bases). The CDR3 has 15 residues. Germline CDR1 reads MDHEN; CDR2 reads SYDVKM. Between the trimmed V and J ends, which lost 8 bases and 0 bases, there was a span of 13 bases. The CDR3 DNA follows: TGTGCCAGCCAATTGGGGGGTCCGAACACCGGGGAGCTGTTTTTT. Its translation: CASQLGGPNTGELFF.

The V call is TRBV25-1, the J call TRBJ2-1; TRBD2 matches at 13 bases. Germline trimming cut 3 bases from V and 4 bases from J; bases unmatched to any gene: 3. Germline V gene sequence: CDR1 MGHDK, CDR2 SYGVNS. This CDR3 is built from 16 residues. The CDR3, as DNA: TGTGCCAGCAGTGAGACTAGCGGGAGGACATACAATGAGCAGTTCTTC. It is translated as CASSETSGRTYNEQFF.

This chain links TRBV9 with TRBJ2-2; unclear D gene. The germline CDR1 and CDR2 sequences are SGDLS and YYNGEE. Between the trimmed V and J ends, which lost 4 bases and 4 bases, there was a span of 17 bases. This CDR3 spans 16 amino acids. The CDR3 coding sequence is TGTGCCAGCAGCCCTCTCCTGGGCCCGGTCACCGGGGAGCTGTTTTTT. This gives the protein CASSPLLGPVTGELFF. Complete variable domain (other parts from reference TRBV9 and TRBJ2-2): DSGVTQTPKHLITATGQRVTLRCSPRSGDLSVYWYQQSLDQGLQFLIQYYNGEERAKGNILERFSAQQFPDLHSELNLSSLELGDSALYFCASSPLLGPVTGELFFGEGSRLTVL.

This chain joins TRBV6-1 and TRBJ2-5, with 10 bases identical to TRBD1. CDR1 and CDR2 from the germline V gene are MNHNS and SASEGT. The CDR3 runs to 16 residues. Germline trimming cut 4 bases from V and 5 bases from J; bases unmatched to any gene: 10. CDR3 region: CASSALGQGKVETQYF. CDR3 DNA: TGTGCCAGCAGTGCCCTGGGACAGGGGAAGGTTGAGACCCAGTACTTC.